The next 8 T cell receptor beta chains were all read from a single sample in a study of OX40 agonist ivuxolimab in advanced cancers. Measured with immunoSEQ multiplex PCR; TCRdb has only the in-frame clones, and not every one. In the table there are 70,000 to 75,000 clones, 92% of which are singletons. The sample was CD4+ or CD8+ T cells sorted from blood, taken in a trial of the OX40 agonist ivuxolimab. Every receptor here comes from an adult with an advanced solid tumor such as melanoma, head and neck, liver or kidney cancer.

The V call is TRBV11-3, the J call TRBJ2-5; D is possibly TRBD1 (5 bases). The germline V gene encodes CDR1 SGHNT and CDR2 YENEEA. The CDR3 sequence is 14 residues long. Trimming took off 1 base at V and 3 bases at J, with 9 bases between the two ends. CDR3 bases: TGTGCCAGCAGCTTAGGGCAGGGTGAAGAGACCCAGTACTTC. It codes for CASSLGQGEETQYF.

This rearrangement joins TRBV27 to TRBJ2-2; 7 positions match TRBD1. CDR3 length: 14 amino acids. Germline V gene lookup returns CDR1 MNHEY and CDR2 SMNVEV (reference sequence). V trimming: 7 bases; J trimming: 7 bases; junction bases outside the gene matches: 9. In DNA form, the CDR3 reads TGTGCCAGCAAACCGACAGGGTATAGCGGGGAGCTGTTTTTT. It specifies CASKPTGYSGELFF.

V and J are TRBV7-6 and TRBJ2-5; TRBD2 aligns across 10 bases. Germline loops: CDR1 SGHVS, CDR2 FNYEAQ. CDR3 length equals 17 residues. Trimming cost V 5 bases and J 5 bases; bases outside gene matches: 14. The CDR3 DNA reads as TGTGCCAGCAGCAAGGACCCCCAACTAGCGGGATTGGAGACCCAGTACTTC. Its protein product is CASSKDPQLAGLETQYF.

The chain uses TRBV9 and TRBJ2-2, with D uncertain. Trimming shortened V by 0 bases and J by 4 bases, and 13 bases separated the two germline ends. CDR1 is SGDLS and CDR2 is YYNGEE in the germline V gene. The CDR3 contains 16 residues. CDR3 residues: CASSVAPHAGTGELFF. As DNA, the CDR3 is TGTGCCAGCAGCGTAGCCCCCCACGCCGGCACCGGGGAGCTGTTTTTT.

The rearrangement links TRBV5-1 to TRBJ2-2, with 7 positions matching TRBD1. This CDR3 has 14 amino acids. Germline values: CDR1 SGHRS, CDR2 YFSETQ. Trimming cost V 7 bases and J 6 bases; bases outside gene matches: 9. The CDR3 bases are TGCGCCAGCTCTCCAGGGGGAAGGGCCGGGGAGCTGTTTTTT. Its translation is CASSPGGRAGELFF.

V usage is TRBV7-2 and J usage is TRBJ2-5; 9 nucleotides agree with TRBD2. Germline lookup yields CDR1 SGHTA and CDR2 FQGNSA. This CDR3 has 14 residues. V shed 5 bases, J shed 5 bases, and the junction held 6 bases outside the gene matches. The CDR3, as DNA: TGTGCCAGCAGCCAGGGCGGGGGGGAGGAGACCCAGTACTTC. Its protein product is CASSQGGGEETQYF.

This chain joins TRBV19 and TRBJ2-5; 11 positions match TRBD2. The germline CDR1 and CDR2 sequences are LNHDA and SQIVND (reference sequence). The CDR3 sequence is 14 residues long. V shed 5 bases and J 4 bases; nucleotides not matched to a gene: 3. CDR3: CASSFGLAGETQYF. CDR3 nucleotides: TGTGCCAGTAGTTTCGGACTAGCGGGAGAGACCCAGTACTTC.

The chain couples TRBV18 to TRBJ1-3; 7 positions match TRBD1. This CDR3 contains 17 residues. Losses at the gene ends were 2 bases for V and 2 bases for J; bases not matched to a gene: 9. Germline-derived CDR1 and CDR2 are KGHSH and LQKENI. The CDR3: CASSPRQGLVAGNTIYF. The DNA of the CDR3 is TGTGCCAGCTCACCAAGACAGGGTCTGGTGGCTGGAAACACCATATATTTT.